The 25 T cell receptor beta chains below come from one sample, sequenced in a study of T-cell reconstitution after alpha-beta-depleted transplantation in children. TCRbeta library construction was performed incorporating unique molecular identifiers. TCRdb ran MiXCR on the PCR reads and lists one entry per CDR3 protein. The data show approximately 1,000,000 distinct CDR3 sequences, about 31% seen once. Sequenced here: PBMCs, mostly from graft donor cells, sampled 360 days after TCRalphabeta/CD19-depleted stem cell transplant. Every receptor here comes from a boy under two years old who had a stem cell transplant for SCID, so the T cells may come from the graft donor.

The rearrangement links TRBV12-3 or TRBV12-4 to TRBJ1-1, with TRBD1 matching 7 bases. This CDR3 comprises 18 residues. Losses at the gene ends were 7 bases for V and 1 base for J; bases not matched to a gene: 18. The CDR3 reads CASNLPSGTAFGNTEAFF. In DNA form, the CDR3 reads TGTGCCAGCAACCTACCATCCGGGACAGCCTTTGGGAACACTGAAGCTTTCTTT.

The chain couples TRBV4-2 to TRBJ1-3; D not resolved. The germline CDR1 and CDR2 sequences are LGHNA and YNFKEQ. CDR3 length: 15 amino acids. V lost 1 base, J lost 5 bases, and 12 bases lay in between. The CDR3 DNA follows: TGTGCCAGCAGCCAAGCAGCCCCGACGAGAAACACCATATATTTT. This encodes CASSQAAPTRNTIYF.

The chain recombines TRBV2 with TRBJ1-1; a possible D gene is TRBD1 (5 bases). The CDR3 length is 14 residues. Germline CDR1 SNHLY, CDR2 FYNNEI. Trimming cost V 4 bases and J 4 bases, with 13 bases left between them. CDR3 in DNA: TGTGCCAGCAGTGGCACGGGACCTAGCACTGAAGCTTTCTTT. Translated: CASSGTGPSTEAFF. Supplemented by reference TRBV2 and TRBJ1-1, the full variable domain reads EPEVTQTPSHQVTQMGQEVILRCVPISNHLYFYWYRQILGQKVEFLVSFYNNEISEKSEIFDDQFSVERPDGSNFTLKIRSTKLEDSAMYFCASSGTGPSTEAFFGQGTRLTVV.

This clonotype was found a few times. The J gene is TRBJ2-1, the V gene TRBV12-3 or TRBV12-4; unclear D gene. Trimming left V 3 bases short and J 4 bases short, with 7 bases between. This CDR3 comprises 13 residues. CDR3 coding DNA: TGTGCCAGCAGTTTCCCCCAGTACAATGAGCAGTTCTTC. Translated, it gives CASSFPQYNEQFF.

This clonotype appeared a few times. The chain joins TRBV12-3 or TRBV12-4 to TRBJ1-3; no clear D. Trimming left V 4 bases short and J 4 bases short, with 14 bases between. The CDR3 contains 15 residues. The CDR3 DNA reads TGTGCCAGCAGTTGGCGTCGAGGAACAGGAAACACCATATATTTT. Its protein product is CASSWRRGTGNTIYF.

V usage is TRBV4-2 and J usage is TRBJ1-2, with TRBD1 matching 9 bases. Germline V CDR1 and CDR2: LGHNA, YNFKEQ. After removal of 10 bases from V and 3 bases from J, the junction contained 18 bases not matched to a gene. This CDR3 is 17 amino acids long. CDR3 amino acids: CAMGHQTGGYWDYGYTF. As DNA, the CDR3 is TGTGCCATGGGCCACCAGACAGGGGGATATTGGGACTATGGCTACACCTTC.

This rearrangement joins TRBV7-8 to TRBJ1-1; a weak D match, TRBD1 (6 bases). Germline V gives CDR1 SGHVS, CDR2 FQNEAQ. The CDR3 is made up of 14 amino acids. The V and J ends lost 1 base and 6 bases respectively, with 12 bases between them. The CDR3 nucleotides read TGTGCCAGCAGCTTAGGGGGGCAGCTAGCTGAAGCTTTCTTT. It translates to CASSLGGQLAEAFF.

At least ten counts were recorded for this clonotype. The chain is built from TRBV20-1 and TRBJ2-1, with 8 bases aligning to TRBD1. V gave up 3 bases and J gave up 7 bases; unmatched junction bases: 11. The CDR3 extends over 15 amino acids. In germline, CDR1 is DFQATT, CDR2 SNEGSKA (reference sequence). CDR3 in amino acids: CSASDRTGLRNEQFF. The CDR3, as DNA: TGCAGTGCTAGCGACCGGACAGGGCTTAGGAATGAGCAGTTCTTC.

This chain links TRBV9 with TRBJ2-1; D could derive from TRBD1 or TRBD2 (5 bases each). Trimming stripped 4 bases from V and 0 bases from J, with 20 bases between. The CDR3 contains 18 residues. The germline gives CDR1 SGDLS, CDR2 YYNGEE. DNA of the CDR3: TGTGCCAGCAGCCCACGCCCGGGGCGAGCGAGCTCCTACAATGAGCAGTTCTTC. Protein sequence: CASSPRPGRASSYNEQFF. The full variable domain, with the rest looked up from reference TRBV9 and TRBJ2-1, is DSGVTQTPKHLITATGQRVTLRCSPRSGDLSVYWYQQSLDQGLQFLIQYYNGEERAKGNILERFSAQQFPDLHSELNLSSLELGDSALYFCASSPRPGRASSYNEQFFGPGTRLTVL.

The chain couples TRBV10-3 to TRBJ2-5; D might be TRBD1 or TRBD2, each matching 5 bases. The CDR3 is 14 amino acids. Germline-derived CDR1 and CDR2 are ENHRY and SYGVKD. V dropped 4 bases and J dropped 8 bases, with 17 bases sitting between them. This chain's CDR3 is CAISGGSPYGTQYF. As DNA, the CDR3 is TGTGCCATCAGTGGGGGGAGCCCCTACGGAACCCAGTACTTC.

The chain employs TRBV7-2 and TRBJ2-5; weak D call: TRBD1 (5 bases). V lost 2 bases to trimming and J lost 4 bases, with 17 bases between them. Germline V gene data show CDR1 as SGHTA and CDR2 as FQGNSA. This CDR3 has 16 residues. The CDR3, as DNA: TGTGCCAGCAGCTTACAATTAGGGGCATTATTAGAGACCCAGTACTTC. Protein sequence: CASSLQLGALLETQYF.

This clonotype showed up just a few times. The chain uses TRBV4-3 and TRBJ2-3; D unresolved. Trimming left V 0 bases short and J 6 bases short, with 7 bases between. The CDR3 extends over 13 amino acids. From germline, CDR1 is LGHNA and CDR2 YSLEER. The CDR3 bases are TGCGCCAGCAGCCAAGATTTTTTGGATACGCAGTATTTT. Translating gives CASSQDFLDTQYF.

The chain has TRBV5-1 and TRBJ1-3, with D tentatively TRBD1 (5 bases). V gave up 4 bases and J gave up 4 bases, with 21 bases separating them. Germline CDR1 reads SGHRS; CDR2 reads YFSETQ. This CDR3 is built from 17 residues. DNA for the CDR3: TGCGCCAGCAGCCCCCATATCGGGGGATTCGCAGGAAACACCATATATTTT. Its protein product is CASSPHIGGFAGNTIYF.

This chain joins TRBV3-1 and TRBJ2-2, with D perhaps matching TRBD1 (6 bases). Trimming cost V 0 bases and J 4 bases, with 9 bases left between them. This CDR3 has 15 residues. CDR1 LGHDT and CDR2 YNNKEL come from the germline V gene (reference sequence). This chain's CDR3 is CASSQEAGVTGELFF. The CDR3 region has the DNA TGTGCCAGCAGCCAAGAAGCAGGGGTCACCGGGGAGCTGTTTTTT.

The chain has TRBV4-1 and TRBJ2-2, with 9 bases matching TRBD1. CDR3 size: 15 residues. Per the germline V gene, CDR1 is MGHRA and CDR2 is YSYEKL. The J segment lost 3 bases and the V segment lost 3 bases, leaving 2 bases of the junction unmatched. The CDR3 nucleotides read TGCGCCAGCAGCCATGGGGACAGGGACACCGGGGAGCTGTTTTTT. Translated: CASSHGDRDTGELFF.

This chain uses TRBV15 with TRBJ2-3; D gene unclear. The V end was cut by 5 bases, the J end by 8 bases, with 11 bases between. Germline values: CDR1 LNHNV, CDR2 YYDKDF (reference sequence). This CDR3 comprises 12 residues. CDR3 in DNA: TGTGCCACCAGCCGCTTAAGTGGTACGCAGTATTTT. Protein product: CATSRLSGTQYF.

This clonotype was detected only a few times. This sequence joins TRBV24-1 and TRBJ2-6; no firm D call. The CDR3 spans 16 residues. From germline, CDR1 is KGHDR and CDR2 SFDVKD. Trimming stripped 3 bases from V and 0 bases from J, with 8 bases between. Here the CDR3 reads CATSDNPISGANVLTF. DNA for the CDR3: TGTGCCACCAGTGATAACCCCATCTCTGGGGCCAACGTCCTGACTTTC.

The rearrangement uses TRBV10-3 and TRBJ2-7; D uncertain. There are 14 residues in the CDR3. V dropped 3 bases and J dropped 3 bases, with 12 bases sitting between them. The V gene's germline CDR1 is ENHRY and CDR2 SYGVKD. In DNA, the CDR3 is TGTGCCATCAGTGAAAGGGCCAAGTTCTACGAGCAGTACTTC. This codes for CAISERAKFYEQYF.

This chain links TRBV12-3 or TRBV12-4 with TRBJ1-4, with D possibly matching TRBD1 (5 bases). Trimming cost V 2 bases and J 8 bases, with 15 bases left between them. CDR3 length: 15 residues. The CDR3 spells CASSLTTAVHEKLFF. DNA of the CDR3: TGTGCCAGCAGTTTAACGACAGCGGTACACGAAAAACTGTTTTTT.

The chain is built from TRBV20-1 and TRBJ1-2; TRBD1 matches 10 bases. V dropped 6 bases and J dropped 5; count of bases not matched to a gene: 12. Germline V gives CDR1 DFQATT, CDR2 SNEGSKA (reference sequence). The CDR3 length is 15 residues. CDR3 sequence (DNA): TGCAGTGCGATTGACAGGGGGCGCCTCTTTTATGGCTACACCTTC. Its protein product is CSAIDRGRLFYGYTF.

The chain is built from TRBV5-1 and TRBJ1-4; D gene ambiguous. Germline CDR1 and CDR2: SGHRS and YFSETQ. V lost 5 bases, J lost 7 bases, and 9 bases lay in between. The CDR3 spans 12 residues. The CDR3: CASRSGGEKLFF. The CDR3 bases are TGCGCCAGCAGGTCGGGAGGTGAAAAACTGTTTTTT.

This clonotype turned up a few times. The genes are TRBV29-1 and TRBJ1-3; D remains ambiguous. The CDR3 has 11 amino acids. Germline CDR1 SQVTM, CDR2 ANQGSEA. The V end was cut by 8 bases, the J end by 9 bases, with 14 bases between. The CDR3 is CSTMEGGTIYF. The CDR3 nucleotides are TGCAGCACAATGGAGGGCGGCACCATATATTTT.

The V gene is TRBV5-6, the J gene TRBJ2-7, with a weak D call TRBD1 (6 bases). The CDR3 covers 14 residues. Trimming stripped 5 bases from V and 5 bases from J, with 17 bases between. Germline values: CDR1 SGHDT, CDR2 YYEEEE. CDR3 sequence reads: CASSPGQNDNEQYF. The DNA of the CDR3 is TGTGCCAGCAGTCCCGGACAGAATGACAACGAGCAGTACTTC.

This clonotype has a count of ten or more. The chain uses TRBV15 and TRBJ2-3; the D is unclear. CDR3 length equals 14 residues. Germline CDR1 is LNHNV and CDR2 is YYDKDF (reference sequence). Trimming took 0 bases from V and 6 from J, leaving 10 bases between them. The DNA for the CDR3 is TGTGCCACCAGCAGAGATTTACGTGAGGATACGCAGTATTTT. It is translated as CATSRDLREDTQYF.

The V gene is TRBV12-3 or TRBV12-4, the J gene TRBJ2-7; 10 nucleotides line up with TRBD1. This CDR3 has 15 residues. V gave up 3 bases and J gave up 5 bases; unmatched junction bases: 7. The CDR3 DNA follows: TGTGCCAGCAGTTTTCTCCGGGACAGGGGAAACGAGCAGTACTTC. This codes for CASSFLRDRGNEQYF.